This is a list of T cell receptor beta chains from one sample in a study of shared clonotypes between healthy human individuals. Here immunoSEQ multiplex PCR was the method, and the copy in TCRdb shows in-frame clones only, minus some. The sample gives over a million clones, roughly 96% of which show up once; about 1.2% is in the top ten. The material sequenced was naive CD4+ T cells sorted from blood. Receptors were obtained from a man aged 25 to 45 in good health. Each CDR3 is given with its conserved first and last residue. Each record gives: CDR3 protein, CDR3 length, V gene, J gene.

CASTQQGTDEQFF,13,TRBV6-1,TRBJ2-1
CASSYASGRTSETQYF,16,TRBV7-6,TRBJ2-5
CATSITGLYNEQFF,14,TRBV15,TRBJ2-1
CASSSTSGSGDTQYF,15,TRBV5-6,TRBJ2-3
CASSLEQGANIQYF,14,TRBV28,TRBJ2-4
CASSSSGPTIEKLFF,15,TRBV5-1,TRBJ1-4
CASSPLRTGANYGYTF,16,TRBV5-8,TRBJ1-2
CASSFDLNTGELFF,14,TRBV5-4,TRBJ2-2
CASSLVSNTGANVLTF,16,TRBV7-2,TRBJ2-6
CSVESLQGGTDTQYF,15,TRBV29-1,TRBJ2-3
CASSSDRNTGELFF,14,TRBV7-3,TRBJ2-2
CASSLAGQGASEQYF,15,TRBV5-1,TRBJ2-7
CSARTDTQYF,10,TRBV20-1,TRBJ2-3
CASSESRQGSYF,12,TRBV25-1,TRBJ2-5
CSVSASYEQYF,11,TRBV20-1,TRBJ2-7
CASSVDPGQGIRDTQYF,17,TRBV9,TRBJ2-3
CASRGMDREKLFF,13,TRBV2,TRBJ1-4
CASSSGGKDTGELFF,15,TRBV5-4,TRBJ2-2
CASSLRQGADTGELFF,16,TRBV5-1,TRBJ2-2
CASREGEASSYEQYF,15,TRBV2,TRBJ2-7
CASSSLDSTDTQYF,14,TRBV28,TRBJ2-3
CASSVVTEKSTDTQYF,16,TRBV9,TRBJ2-3
CSVGDRLAKNIQYF,14,TRBV29-1,TRBJ2-4
CATSRELPGVGTHTQYF,17,TRBV15,TRBJ2-3
CASSAGLAGVYEQYF,15,TRBV5-1,TRBJ2-7
CASSRGQGGNYGYTF,15,TRBV18,TRBJ1-2
CASSVGWGQGVYEQYF,16,TRBV18,TRBJ2-7
CASSQVGLAGTNEQFF,16,TRBV5-1,TRBJ2-1
CASSRLAANTGELFF,15,TRBV7-9,TRBJ2-2
CASSPKGGGLGTYNEQFF,18,TRBV9,TRBJ2-1
CASGPVAGLYNEQFF,15,TRBV7-9,TRBJ2-1
CASSFGLGVGSNEQFF,16,TRBV7-7,TRBJ2-1
CARSGRQNEKLFF,13,TRBV2,TRBJ1-4